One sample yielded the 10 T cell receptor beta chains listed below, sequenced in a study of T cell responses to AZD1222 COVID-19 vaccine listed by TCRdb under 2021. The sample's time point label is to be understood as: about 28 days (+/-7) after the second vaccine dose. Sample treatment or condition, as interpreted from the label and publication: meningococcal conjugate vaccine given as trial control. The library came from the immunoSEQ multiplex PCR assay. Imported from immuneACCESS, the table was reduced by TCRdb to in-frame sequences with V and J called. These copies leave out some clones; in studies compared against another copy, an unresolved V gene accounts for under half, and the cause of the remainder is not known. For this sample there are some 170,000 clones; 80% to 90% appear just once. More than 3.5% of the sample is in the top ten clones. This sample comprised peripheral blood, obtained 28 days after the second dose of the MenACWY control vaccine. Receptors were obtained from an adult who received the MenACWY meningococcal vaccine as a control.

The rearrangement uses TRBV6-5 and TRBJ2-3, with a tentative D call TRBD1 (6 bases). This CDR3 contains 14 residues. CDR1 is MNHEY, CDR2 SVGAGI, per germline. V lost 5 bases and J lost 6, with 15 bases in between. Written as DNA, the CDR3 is TGTGCCAGCAGTACAATCAGGGGTGGGGATACGCAGTATTTT. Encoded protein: CASSTIRGGDTQYF.

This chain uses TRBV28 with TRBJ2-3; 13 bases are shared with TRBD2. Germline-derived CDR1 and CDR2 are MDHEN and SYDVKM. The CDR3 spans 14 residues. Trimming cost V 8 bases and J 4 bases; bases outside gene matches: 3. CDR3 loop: CASLGLAGADTQYF. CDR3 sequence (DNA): TGTGCCAGCCTTGGACTAGCGGGAGCAGATACGCAGTATTTT.

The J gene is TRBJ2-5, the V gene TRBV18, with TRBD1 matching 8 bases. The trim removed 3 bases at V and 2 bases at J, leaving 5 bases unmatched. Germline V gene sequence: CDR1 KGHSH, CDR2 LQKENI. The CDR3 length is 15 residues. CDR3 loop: CASSPSGQGQETQYF. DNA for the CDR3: TGTGCCAGCTCACCGTCAGGACAGGGACAAGAGACCCAGTACTTC.

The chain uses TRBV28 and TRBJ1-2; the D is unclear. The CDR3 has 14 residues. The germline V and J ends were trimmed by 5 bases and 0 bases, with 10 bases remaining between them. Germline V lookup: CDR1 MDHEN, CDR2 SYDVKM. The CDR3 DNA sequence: TGTGCCAGCAGTCCACCGACGGCTAACTATGGCTACACCTTC. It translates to CASSPPTANYGYTF.

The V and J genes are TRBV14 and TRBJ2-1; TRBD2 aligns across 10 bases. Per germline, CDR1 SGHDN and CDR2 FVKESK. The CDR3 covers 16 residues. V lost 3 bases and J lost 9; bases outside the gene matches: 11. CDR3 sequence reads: CASSHLAGDGGGEQFF. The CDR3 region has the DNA TGTGCCAGCAGCCATCTAGCGGGAGATGGTGGCGGTGAGCAGTTCTTC. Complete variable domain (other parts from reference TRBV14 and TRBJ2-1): EAGVTQFPSHSVIEKGQTVTLRCDPISGHDNLYWYRRVMGKEIKFLLHFVKESKQDESGMPNNRFLAERTGGTYSTLKVQPAELEDSGVYFCASSHLAGDGGGEQFFGPGTRLTVL.

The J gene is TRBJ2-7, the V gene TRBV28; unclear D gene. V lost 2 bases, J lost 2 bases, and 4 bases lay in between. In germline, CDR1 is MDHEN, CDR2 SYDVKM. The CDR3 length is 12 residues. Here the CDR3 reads CASSLNTYEQYF. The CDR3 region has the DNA TGTGCCAGCAGTTTAAACACCTACGAGCAGTACTTC.

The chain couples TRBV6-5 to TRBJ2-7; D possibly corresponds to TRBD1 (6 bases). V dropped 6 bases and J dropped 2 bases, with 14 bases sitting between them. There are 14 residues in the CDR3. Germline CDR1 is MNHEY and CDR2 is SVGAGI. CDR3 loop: CASSDTGSAYEQYF. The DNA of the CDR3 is TGTGCCAGCAGCGATACAGGGTCCGCCTACGAGCAGTACTTC.

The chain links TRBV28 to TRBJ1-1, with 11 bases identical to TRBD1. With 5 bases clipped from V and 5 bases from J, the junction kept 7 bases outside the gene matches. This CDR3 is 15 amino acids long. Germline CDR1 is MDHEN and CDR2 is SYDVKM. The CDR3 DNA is TGTGCCAGCAGTACGGGGACAGGGGGTTTTACTGAAGCTTTCTTT. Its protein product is CASSTGTGGFTEAFF.

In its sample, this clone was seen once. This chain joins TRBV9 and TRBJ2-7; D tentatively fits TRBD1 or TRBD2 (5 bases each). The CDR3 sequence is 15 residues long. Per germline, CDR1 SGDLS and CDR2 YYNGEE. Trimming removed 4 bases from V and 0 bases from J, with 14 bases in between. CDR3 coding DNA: TGTGCCAGCAGCCCCTCCGGGGCGAGCTCCTACGAGCAGTACTTC. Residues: CASSPSGASSYEQYF.

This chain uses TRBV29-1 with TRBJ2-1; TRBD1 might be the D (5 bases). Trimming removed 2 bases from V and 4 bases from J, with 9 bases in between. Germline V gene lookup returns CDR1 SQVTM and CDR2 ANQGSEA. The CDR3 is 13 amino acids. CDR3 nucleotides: TGCAGCGTTGAAAGGACATTTTACAATGAGCAGTTCTTC. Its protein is CSVERTFYNEQFF.